Listed below are T cell receptor beta chains from one sample, sequenced in a study of cytomegalovirus exposure and HLA in healthy donors. The table came from immunoSEQ multiplex PCR; TCRdb's copy has only in-frame clones and leaves some out. This repertoire shows 150,000 to 200,000 clones, about 80% found once; its top ten account for approximately 15%. Sequencing used PBMCs. The receptor set was obtained from a middle-aged woman in good health and CMV-seronegative. CDR3s include the opening cysteine and the closing phenylalanine or tryptophan. The D gene is left open where the match is weak. The size field is filled for only some rows; it gives once, few, many or a size class.

V,J,D,size,DNA,CDR3
TRBV5-1,TRBJ2-6,NA,NA,TGCGCCAGCAGCTTTACTGCAATCTCTGGGGCCAACGGCCTGACTTTC,CASSFTAISGANGLTF
TRBV27,TRBJ1-5,NA,NA,TGTGCCAGCAGGGGGGTGGAGGGTCAGCCCCAGCATTTT,CASRGVEGQPQHF
TRBV10-1,TRBJ2-7,NA,NA,TGCGCCACCACTTCGAACAGGAGCAACGAGCAGTACTTC,CATTSNRSNEQYF
TRBV4-1,TRBJ1-2,NA,NA,TGCGCCAGCAGACCAAGTGAGCGCCAGGGGAATGGCTACACCTTC,CASRPSERQGNGYTF
TRBV7-6,TRBJ1-2,TRBD1,NA,TGTGCCAGCAGCTTAGTTCCAGGGGGCGAGTATGGCTACACCTTC,CASSLVPGGEYGYTF
TRBV9,TRBJ1-2,NA,NA,TGTGCCAGCAGCGAGACCCGACAGGATGGCTACACCTTC,CASSETRQDGYTF
TRBV7-8,TRBJ1-2,NA,NA,TGTGCCAGCAGCTCCAGGACAGCACCGGATGGCTACACCTTC,CASSSRTAPDGYTF
TRBV6-6,TRBJ2-1,TRBD1,NA,TGTGCCAGCAGTTACTCAGGGGGCGAGTATGAGCAGTTCTTC,CASSYSGGEYEQFF
TRBV2,TRBJ2-1,NA,NA,TGTGCCAGTAACAGGAGGAGGGGTTTGGGGTACAATGAGCAGTTCTTC,CASNRRRGLGYNEQFF
TRBV7-2,TRBJ2-7,TRBD2,NA,TGTGCCAGCAGCTTTGAGCGGGAGAGTTACGAGCAGTACTTC,CASSFERESYEQYF
TRBV7-6,TRBJ2-3,NA,NA,TGTGCCAGCAGCTTAGCGGAGGGGAGCACAGATACGCAGTATTTT,CASSLAEGSTDTQYF
TRBV6-6,TRBJ2-7,NA,few,TGTGCCAGCAGTTACTCGACAGATTCCTACGAGCAGTACTTC,CASSYSTDSYEQYF
TRBV6-5,TRBJ2-2,NA,NA,TGTGCCAGCAGTTCGTTAAAAGGGGCCGGCGGGGAGCTGTTTTTT,CASSSLKGAGGELFF
TRBV5-1,TRBJ2-5,NA,NA,TGCGCCAGCAGCTACCCCCCGGAGGGCAGAGAGACCCAGTACTTC,CASSYPPEGRETQYF
TRBV5-1,TRBJ2-1,TRBD2,once,TGCGCCAGCAGCTTGGGACTAGCGGGTTTTAGCTCCTACAATGAGCAGTTCTTC,CASSLGLAGFSSYNEQFF
TRBV9,TRBJ2-5,NA,NA,TGTGCCAGCAGCGTGGGGCTAGACCTCCAAGAGACCCAGTACTTC,CASSVGLDLQETQYF
TRBV6-1,TRBJ1-6,NA,NA,TGTGCCAGCAGTTCCCCTTTATCACCCCTCCACTTT,CASSSPLSPLHF
TRBV18,TRBJ1-6,NA,NA,TGTGCCAGCTCACAACAAGGGCAGGGGTCACCCCTCCACTTT,CASSQQGQGSPLHF